One and the same sample provided the 8 T cell receptor beta chains below, sequenced in a study of brain T cells in children with intractable seizures. Clones were sequenced by immunoSEQ multiplex PCR, and TCRdb holds only the in-frame ones, with some missing. The data contain 340,000 or so clones, 85% to 95% of them singletons. Time point: blood from clinic visit 5 months post-surgery; TSC patient then seizure free. Source: peripheral blood, taken 4 to 5 months after surgery. These receptors came from a boy less than two years old with tuberous sclerosis and intractable seizures.

The chain recombines TRBV19 with TRBJ2-7, with 9 bases matching TRBD2. Looked up from germline, CDR1 is LNHDA and CDR2 is SQIVND (reference sequence). The J segment lost 4 bases and the V segment lost 2 bases, leaving 9 bases of the junction unmatched. CDR3 size: 16 residues. CDR3 DNA sequence: TGTGCCAGTAGTATATATTGGCTAGCGGGAAAGTACGAGCAGTACTTC. This gives the protein CASSIYWLAGKYEQYF.

The rearrangement uses TRBV18 and TRBJ2-7, with 8 bases identical to TRBD2. The CDR3 runs 15 residues. J gave up 3 bases and V 5 bases, and 9 bases lay outside the gene matches. CDR1 and CDR2 (germline): KGHSH, LQKENI. The CDR3 here is CASSAGLAGLYEQYF. CDR3 in DNA: TGTGCCAGCTCAGCTGGCCTAGCGGGCCTCTACGAGCAGTACTTC.

The V gene is TRBV12-3 or TRBV12-4, the J gene TRBJ2-7; D is unclear. The V end was cut by 6 bases, the J end by 3 bases, with 12 bases between. The CDR3 consists of 13 residues. The DNA for the CDR3 is TGTGCCAGCAGCCCACATTTTATCTACGAGCAGTACTTC. As protein: CASSPHFIYEQYF.

V and J are TRBV9 and TRBJ1-1; D unresolved. CDR3 size: 14 residues. CDR1 is SGDLS and CDR2 is YYNGEE in the germline V gene. Trimming took 2 bases from V and 0 from J, leaving 8 bases between them. The CDR3 bases are TGTGCCAGCAGCGTGACGGGGATGAACACTGAAGCTTTCTTT. This gives the protein CASSVTGMNTEAFF. The variable domain in full, completed from reference TRBV9 and TRBJ1-1, reads DSGVTQTPKHLITATGQRVTLRCSPRSGDLSVYWYQQSLDQGLQFLIQYYNGEERAKGNILERFSAQQFPDLHSELNLSSLELGDSALYFCASSVTGMNTEAFFGQGTRLTVV.

The chain links TRBV6-5 to TRBJ1-2, with D possibly TRBD1 on 5 matching bases. V lost 0 bases and J lost 8, with 13 bases in between. The CDR3 extends over 14 amino acids. Germline V lookup: CDR1 MNHEY, CDR2 SVGAGI. Written as DNA, the CDR3 is TGTGCCAGCAGTTACTCTCGGGGCGCCGAGGGCTACACCTTC. Amino acids: CASSYSRGAEGYTF.

A single count supports this clone. This chain links TRBV24-1 with TRBJ2-3; D call uncertain. CDR3 length: 12 amino acids. Germline CDR1 reads KGHDR; CDR2 reads SFDVKD. The V end lost 3 bases, the J end lost 9 bases, and 9 bases lay between the germline ends. The CDR3 spells CATSDDTGTQYF. The DNA of the CDR3 is TGTGCCACCAGTGATGATACGGGCACGCAGTATTTT.

The gene calls are TRBV15 and TRBJ2-7; D assignment may be TRBD1 or TRBD2 (5 bases each). The CDR3 contains 14 residues. Looked up from germline, CDR1 is LNHNV and CDR2 is YYDKDF (reference sequence). V lost 1 base, J lost 2 bases, and 9 bases lay in between. In DNA, the CDR3 is TGTGCCACCAGCAGAGGGGGGTCACCCTACGAGCAGTACTTC. It is translated as CATSRGGSPYEQYF.

The chain couples TRBV5-1 to TRBJ1-1; 7 bases map to TRBD1. The J segment lost 1 base and the V segment lost 4 bases, leaving 4 bases of the junction unmatched. Germline CDR1 reads SGHRS; CDR2 reads YFSETQ. This CDR3 contains 14 residues. The CDR3 DNA is TGCGCCAGCAGCATCCAGGGGGGGAACACTGAAGCTTTCTTT. This encodes CASSIQGGNTEAFF.